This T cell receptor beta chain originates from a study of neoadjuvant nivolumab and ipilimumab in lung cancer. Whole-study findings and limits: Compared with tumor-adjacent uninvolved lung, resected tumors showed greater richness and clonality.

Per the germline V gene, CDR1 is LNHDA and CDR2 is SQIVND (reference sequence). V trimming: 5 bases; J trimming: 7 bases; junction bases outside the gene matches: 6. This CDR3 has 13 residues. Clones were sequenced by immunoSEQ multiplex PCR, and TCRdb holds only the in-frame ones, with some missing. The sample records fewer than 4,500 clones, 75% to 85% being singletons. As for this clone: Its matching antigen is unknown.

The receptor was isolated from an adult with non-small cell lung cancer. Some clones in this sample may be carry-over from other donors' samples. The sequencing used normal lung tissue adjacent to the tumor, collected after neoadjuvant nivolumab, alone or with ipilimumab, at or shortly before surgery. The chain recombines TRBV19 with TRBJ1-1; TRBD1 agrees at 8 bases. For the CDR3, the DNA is TGTGCCAGTAGTGCCTTAACAGGGGGTGAAGCTTTCTTT. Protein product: CASSALTGGEAFF.